This is a list of T cell receptor beta chains from one sample in a study of control samples from healthy donors and cancer patients. Clones were sequenced by immunoSEQ multiplex PCR, and TCRdb holds only the in-frame ones, with some missing. This table holds about 79,000 clones, 93% found once. Material for sequencing was PBMCs. The receptors derive from a woman in her thirties or forties with lung cancer. Both conserved end residues are part of each CDR3. Fields, in order: D gene, J gene, V gene, clone size, CDR3 DNA, CDR3 protein. A D gene is named only where the DNA matches it firmly. The size field is filled for only some rows; it gives once, few, many or a size class.

>TRBD2|TRBJ2-4|TRBV18|NA
TGTGCCAGCTCACCCCCGGGACTAGCGGGGGGCCTAGCCAAAAACATTCAGTACTTC
CASSPPGLAGGLAKNIQYF
>NA|TRBJ1-1|TRBV28|NA
TGTGCCAGCAGTTCCCAGGGGCGGGGAACTGAAGCTTTCTTT
CASSSQGRGTEAFF
>NA|TRBJ1-2|TRBV6-4|NA
TGTGCCAGCAGTGACTCATCTAGGGGGGTCGGCTATGGCTACACCTTC
CASSDSSRGVGYGYTF
>NA|TRBJ2-3|TRBV4-1|once
TGCGCCAGCAGCCGGATCCCGGCACCAACCCTAAGCACAGATACGCAGTATTTT
CASSRIPAPTLSTDTQYF
>TRBD1|TRBJ1-1|TRBV6-1|NA
TGTGCCAGCAGTGAATCGGCAGGGGGAAAAACTGAAGCTTTCTTT
CASSESAGGKTEAFF
>NA|TRBJ2-7|TRBV7-8|NA
TGTGCCAGCAGCTTAGAAGTCGGGGGTTGGTCCTACGAGCAGTACTTC
CASSLEVGGWSYEQYF
>NA|TRBJ1-6|TRBV5-1|few
TGCGCCAGCAGCTTGGCCGCGACGGACTCTTATAATTCACCCCTCCACTTT
CASSLAATDSYNSPLHF
>NA|TRBJ1-4|TRBV28|NA
TGTGCCAGCAGTTTAGGGGGGTTAGATGAAAAACTGTTTTTT
CASSLGGLDEKLFF
>NA|TRBJ1-1|TRBV5-1|NA
TGCGCCAGCAGCTCGACTCGGGGCGACACTGAAGCTTTCTTT
CASSSTRGDTEAFF
>NA|TRBJ1-6|TRBV3-1/TRBV3-2|NA
TGTGCCAGCAGCCCTGGCCGGGACGATCGACCCGGGGGAATTAATTCACCCCTCCACTTT
CASSPGRDDRPGGINSPLHF
>NA|TRBJ1-3|TRBV4-2|few
TGTGCCAGCAGCCAAGTCATGGCTTCTCCAACTGGAAACACCATATATTTT
CASSQVMASPTGNTIYF
>NA|TRBJ1-1|TRBV6-4|NA
TGTGCCAGCAGCGGGACCTGGGGCACTGAAGCTTTCTTT
CASSGTWGTEAFF
>NA|TRBJ2-7|TRBV5-1|NA
TGCGCCAGCAGCTCCCCGGGAACAGGGCAACACGAGCAGTACTTC
CASSSPGTGQHEQYF
>NA|TRBJ1-3|TRBV7-6|NA
TGTGCCAGCAGCTCAGGACTGGGCATCTCTGGAAACACCATATATTTT
CASSSGLGISGNTIYF
>NA|TRBJ1-1|TRBV19|NA
TGTGCCAGTAGTATAGGAGGGACAAATACTGAAGCTTTCTTT
CASSIGGTNTEAFF
>NA|TRBJ1-3|TRBV12-3/TRBV12-4|NA
TGTGCCAGCAGGAGAGGGGTGAACACCATATATTTT
CASRRGVNTIYF